Included here is one TCR beta chain sequence, with context. The antigen is unknown. The data originate from a study of T cells in Graves' hyperthyroidism and ophthalmopathy. Background on the study: Peripheral blood was acquired at first diagnosis, ahead of any therapy whatsoever. Broader study findings: Appearing also in blood were most of the thyroid clonotypes expanded above 0.001.

Amplified TCR beta CDR3 regions derived from RNA transcripts. Initially, a first-round RT-PCR of the TCR CDR3 employed the HTBI primer set. TCRdb re-analysed the multiplex PCR reads in MiXCR, keeping a single row per CDR3 protein. The sample shows hundreds of thousands of distinct CDR3 sequences, 15% to 20% of them seen only once. From germline, CDR1 is ENHRY and CDR2 SYGVKD. The V and J ends lost 10 bases and 1 base, in that order; junction bases with no gene match: 4. The CDR3 spans 13 residues. This clonotype was sampled from a woman in her fifties or sixties with Graves' hyperthyroidism that later progressed to Graves' ophthalmopathy. The genes are TRBV10-3 and TRBJ2-5; 9 nucleotides align to TRBD2. The sample consisted of blood. The chain's CDR3 is CANSGGPQETQYF. CDR3 in DNA: TGTGCCAACAGCGGGGGGCCCCAAGAGACCCAGTACTTC.